The source of this T cell receptor beta chain is a study of blood T cell repertoires in COVID-19. On the study more broadly: Donors in the United States, Italy and Spain gave samples during acute or convalescent COVID-19. PBMCs, B-cell-depleted T cells, or T cells were the source of the cDNA or gDNA that made up the material.

In the authors' workflow: Amplification with reference gene primers provided the estimates of nucleated cell counts. Repertoires were generated with immunoSEQ multiplex PCR, while TCRdb's copy carries only in-frame clones and drops some. That table furnishes V, J and clone size, whereas the DNA furnished D and trimming. The sample holds around 250,000 clones, about nine tenths seen once. Germline CDR1 is SGHDT and CDR2 is YYEEEE. CDR3 size: 14 residues. Unmatched junction bases numbered 7, after V lost 4 bases and J lost 4 bases. This clonotype was obtained from a woman aged 55-70 years who had recovered from COVID-19. The chain links TRBV5-6 to TRBJ1-2; 7 nucleotides agree with TRBD1. Sequenced sample: peripheral blood. CDR3 region: CASSLSTGPYGYTF. The CDR3 nucleotides read TGTGCCAGCAGCCTATCGACAGGGCCCTATGGCTACACCTTC. The full variable domain, completed using reference TRBV5-6 and TRBJ1-2, is DAGVTQSPTHLIKTRGQQVTLRCSPKSGHDTVSWYQQALGQGPQFIFQYYEEEERQRGNFPDRFSGHQFPNYSSELNVNALLLGDSALYLCASSLSTGPYGYTFGSGTRLTVV.